A selection of T cell receptor beta chains follows, all from one sample in a study of CD8 T cells in ankylosing spondylitis. TCRdb reprocessed the 5' RACE reads via MiXCR and lists one record per CDR3 protein. This table has approximately 540,000 distinct CDR3 sequences, 10% to 15% appearing once. Sequenced: blood, either unsorted or a sorted T cell fraction (not recorded which). Source of these receptors: a male donor with ankylosing spondylitis. CDR3s include the opening cysteine and the closing phenylalanine or tryptophan. A D gene is named only where the DNA matches it firmly. Only part of the rows carry a size: once, few, many, or a class if the clone is expanded.

j_gene | v_gene | abundance | d_gene | CDR3aa | CDR3nt
TRBJ2-5 | TRBV5-1 | NA | TRBD1 | CASSSPRDSPETQYF | TGCGCCAGCAGCTCCCCCCGGGACAGCCCAGAGACCCAGTACTTC
TRBJ2-7 | TRBV5-1 | few | TRBD1 | CASRLGQDYEQYF | TGCGCCAGCCGACTCGGACAGGACTACGAGCAGTACTTC
TRBJ1-3 | TRBV15 | NA | TRBD1 | CATSRGQVYGNTIYF | TGTGCCACCAGCCGGGGACAGGTCTACGGAAACACCATATATTTT
TRBJ2-5 | TRBV5-1 | NA | NA | CASSLALGKGETQYF | TGCGCCAGCAGCTTGGCCCTGGGGAAGGGTGAGACCCAGTACTTC
TRBJ2-3 | TRBV12-3/TRBV12-4 | once | TRBD2 | CASSPAGGGLSDTQYF | TGTGCCAGCAGTCCCGCCGGCGGGGGTTTGTCAGATACGCAGTATTTT
TRBJ2-2 | TRBV2 | few | TRBD2 | CASSEFGRYNTGELFF | TGTGCCAGCAGTGAATTCGGGAGGTACAACACCGGGGAGCTGTTTTTT
TRBJ2-7 | TRBV19 | NA | NA | CASSIEAGAEQYF | TGTGCCAGTAGTATAGAAGCCGGGGCCGAGCAGTACTTC
TRBJ2-7 | TRBV7-9 | few | TRBD2 | CASSVAGALGEQYF | TGTGCCAGCAGCGTAGCGGGGGCCCTAGGCGAGCAGTACTTC
TRBJ2-1 | TRBV29-1 | NA | NA | CSVDSWGNEQFF | TGCAGCGTTGATTCTTGGGGAAATGAGCAGTTCTTC
TRBJ1-5 | TRBV2 | NA | TRBD1 | CASSADRGGNQPQHF | TGTGCCAGCAGCGCGGACAGGGGAGGCAATCAGCCCCAGCATTTT